The rows below give T cell receptor beta chains drawn from one sample of a study of read filtering for tumor transcriptome and immune sequencing. TCRdb independently ran MiXCR on the reads; one entry per CDR3 protein. The sample has approximately 90,000 distinct CDR3 sequences, approximately 13% seen once. The material sequenced was a population of CD138-negative cells sorted from bone marrow. The receptors shown here come from a donor aged 40 or older with multiple myeloma. The CDR3 runs from the conserved cysteine through the conserved F or W. Each record gives: clone size, V gene, D gene, J gene, CDR3 DNA, CDR3 protein. D genes are given only for firm matches. Expanded clones are given a class, and other clones once, few, many or no size at all.

>many|TRBV7-2|TRBD2|TRBJ2-2
TGTGCCAGCAGCATTAGCGGGAGGGCCGCGAACACCGGGGAGCTGTTTTTT
CASSISGRAANTGELFF
>-|TRBV5-1|-|TRBJ2-5
TGCGCCAGCAGCATGATTCCCGAAGAGACCCAGTACTTC
CASSMIPEETQYF
>many|TRBV6-5|-|TRBJ2-7
TGTGCCAGCAGTTACTCGAAGCTAGCGCCCACCTACGAGCAGTACTTC
CASSYSKLAPTYEQYF
>many|TRBV12-3/TRBV12-4|-|TRBJ2-1
TGTGCCAGCAGTTTACGGCCGGGCGTTTTGGATGAGCAGTTCTTC
CASSLRPGVLDEQFF
>many|TRBV7-3|TRBD1|TRBJ2-7
TGTGCCAGCAGCTCGACAGGGTTGTCCTCCGAGCAGTACTTC
CASSSTGLSSEQYF
>many|TRBV4-1|TRBD1|TRBJ2-1
TGCGCCAGCAGCGAACAGGACAGGGGAATATACAATGAGCAGTTCTTC
CASSEQDRGIYNEQFF
>many|TRBV25-1|TRBD2|TRBJ2-3
TGTGCCAGCAGTGGGATCATCGGGGAGGGCCGAGACAGTTCGCAGTATTTT
CASSGIIGEGRDSSQYF
>many|TRBV6-2/TRBV6-3|TRBD1|TRBJ2-1
TGTGCCAGCAGTCCCGGGACAGGGCTCGATGAGCAGTTCTTC
CASSPGTGLDEQFF
>-|TRBV30|TRBD2|TRBJ2-1
TGTGCCTGGGGTGAAGGTAGCGGGAGGGTAGATGAGCAGTTCTTC
CAWGEGSGRVDEQFF
>many|TRBV7-7|-|TRBJ2-5
TGTGCTAGCAGTTCAATACAGGGAGCGCGGGAGACCCAGTACTTC
CASSSIQGARETQYF
>many|TRBV7-9|-|TRBJ1-5
TGTGCCAGCAGCCTCGGGCAGGCGGATCAGCCCCAGCATTTT
CASSLGQADQPQHF
>many|TRBV7-2|-|TRBJ1-5
TGTGCCAGCAGCTTAGGGTCTTCAGGCCTTAGCAATCAGCCCCAGCATTTT
CASSLGSSGLSNQPQHF
>many|TRBV6-1|-|TRBJ1-5
TGTGCCAGCAGTGGGGACGGAAATCAGCCCCAGCATTTT
CASSGDGNQPQHF
>many|TRBV7-8|-|TRBJ2-5
TGTGCCAGCAGCTCAGGGCACCAGGGCCAAGAGACCCAGTACTTC
CASSSGHQGQETQYF
>many|TRBV5-6|TRBD1|TRBJ1-1
TGTGCCAGCAGCCCGACAGGGTATAGATTCCAAGCTTTCTTT
CASSPTGYRFQAFF
>-|TRBV11-1|-|TRBJ2-3
TGTGCCAGCAGTTCACTAGATGGCTTAACCACAGATACGCAGTATTTT
CASSSLDGLTTDTQYF
>many|TRBV29-1|-|TRBJ2-2
TGCAGCGTGGGCGCAGGGATCACCGGGGAGCTGTTTTTT
CSVGAGITGELFF
>-|TRBV5-5|TRBD1|TRBJ2-6
TGTGCCAGCAGCCCATGGACAGGGGGTAGGGCCAACGTCCTGACTTTC
CASSPWTGGRANVLTF
>many|TRBV6-2/TRBV6-3|TRBD1|TRBJ1-2
TGTGCCAGCAGTTCCCGGGACAGAGCTAACTATGGCTACACCTTC
CASSSRDRANYGYTF
>many|TRBV6-6|TRBD1|TRBJ2-7
TGTGCCAGCAGTTACGGGACAGGGTTCGGGCAGTACTTC
CASSYGTGFGQYF
>many|TRBV5-1|-|TRBJ2-2
TGCGCCAGCAGCTCCCTCGGGGGAACCACCGGGGAGCTGTTTTTT
CASSSLGGTTGELFF
>many|TRBV6-4|-|TRBJ2-2
TGTGCCAGCAGTGACAGGGATGGCGGGGAGCTGTTTTTT
CASSDRDGGELFF
>many|TRBV30|-|TRBJ2-7
TGTGCCTGGAGTTGGGAGGACACGGTCTACGAGCAGTACTTC
CAWSWEDTVYEQYF
>many|TRBV7-9|-|TRBJ1-4
TGTGCCAGCAGCCCTCCAGCCATAAATGAAAAACTGTTTTTT
CASSPPAINEKLFF
>few|TRBV3-1|TRBD2|TRBJ2-7
TGTGCCAGCAGCCAAGGTGGGGGGGGGTTCGACGGCGAGCAGTACTTC
CASSQGGGGFDGEQYF
>many|TRBV2|TRBD1|TRBJ2-5
TGTGCCAGCAGTGGGGACAGGGGGCCGGAGACCCAGTACTTC
CASSGDRGPETQYF
>many|TRBV5-1|-|TRBJ1-1
TGCGCCAGCAGCTTGATGATGGGGGCTAGTAGGATGAACACTGAAGCTTTCTTT
CASSLMMGASRMNTEAFF
>few|TRBV29-1|TRBD1|TRBJ1-1
TGCAGCGTTGATTGGACAGGACGGTCTACTGAAGCTTTCTTT
CSVDWTGRSTEAFF
>-|TRBV5-1|-|TRBJ2-3
TGCGCCAGCAGCTTACAGGAGAGCACAGATACGCAGTATTTT
CASSLQESTDTQYF